The rows below give T cell receptor beta chains drawn from one sample of a study of cytomegalovirus exposure and HLA in healthy donors. The method was immunoSEQ multiplex PCR; TCRdb's version includes in-frame clones alone and lacks a portion of them. The sample carries roughly 180,000 clones, around 80% recorded once. The sample comprised PBMCs. These receptors all stem from a man aged 18 to 29 in good health and CMV-seronegative. Both conserved end residues are part of each CDR3. A D gene is named only where the DNA matches it firmly. Only part of the rows carry a size: once, few, many, or a class if the clone is expanded.

D gene	V gene	clone size	J gene	CDR3 protein	CDR3 DNA
TRBD2	TRBV27	.	TRBJ2-2	CASSSNLAGPTGELFF	TGTGCCAGCAGTTCAAATTTAGCGGGGCCCACCGGGGAGCTGTTTTTT
.	TRBV11-3	.	TRBJ2-2	CASRQSGELFF	TGTGCCAGCAGACAGAGCGGGGAGCTGTTTTTT
TRBD1	TRBV30	once	TRBJ1-1	CAYRTGGGLTEAFF	TGTGCCTATCGGACAGGGGGCGGATTGACTGAAGCTTTCTTT
.	TRBV4-2	.	TRBJ1-2	CASTGAGSNYGYTF	TGTGCCAGCACTGGGGCAGGCTCTAACTATGGCTACACCTTC
TRBD1	TRBV2	.	TRBJ1-2	CASSYGQDNYGYTF	TGTGCCAGCAGTTACGGACAGGACAACTATGGCTACACCTTC
TRBD1	TRBV19	.	TRBJ2-7	CASRQGINEQYF	TGTGCCAGCAGACAGGGGATCAACGAGCAGTACTTC
TRBD2	TRBV7-2	few	TRBJ2-1	CASSLRTSGLVYNEQFF	TGTGCCAGCAGCCTTCGGACTAGCGGACTAGTCTACAATGAGCAGTTCTTC
TRBD1	TRBV19	.	TRBJ2-7	CASIGTGGSNEQYF	TGTGCCAGTATCGGGACAGGGGGCTCCAACGAGCAGTACTTC
TRBD2	TRBV29-1	.	TRBJ2-5	CSGRLAGAETQYF	TGCAGCGGTCGACTAGCGGGGGCAGAGACCCAGTACTTC
TRBD2	TRBV9	.	TRBJ2-1	CASSPGLAASLAYNEQFF	TGTGCCAGCAGCCCGGGACTAGCGGCCAGTTTAGCCTACAATGAGCAGTTCTTC
.	TRBV27	.	TRBJ2-3	CASSFLAPERSDTQYF	TGTGCCAGCAGTTTTTTAGCGCCAGAGCGTTCGGATACGCAGTATTTT
.	TRBV30	.	TRBJ1-5	CAWSVGGLEPQHF	TGTGCCTGGAGTGTCGGGGGTCTAGAGCCCCAGCATTTT
.	TRBV4-2	.	TRBJ1-1	CASSAGEGDTEAFF	TGTGCCAGCAGCGCAGGGGAGGGGGACACTGAAGCTTTCTTT
TRBD1	TRBV4-1	.	TRBJ1-5	CASSQDRWTGEQPQHF	TGCGCCAGCAGCCAAGATCGATGGACAGGGGAACAGCCCCAGCATTTT
.	TRBV11-2	.	TRBJ2-3	CASSTLTDTQYF	TGTGCCAGCAGCACTCTAACAGATACGCAGTATTTT
TRBD2	TRBV19	.	TRBJ2-7	CASSARTSGRQQYEQYF	TGTGCCAGTAGTGCCCGGACTAGCGGGAGGCAACAATACGAGCAGTACTTC
.	TRBV10-1	.	TRBJ2-1	CASSESERESSSYNEQFF	TGCGCCAGCAGTGAGTCGGAACGGGAGAGTAGCTCCTACAATGAGCAGTTCTTC
TRBD2	TRBV4-2	.	TRBJ2-5	CASSQDWTSGMKETQYF	TGTGCCAGCAGCCAAGATTGGACTAGCGGTATGAAAGAGACCCAGTACTTC
.	TRBV23-1	.	TRBJ2-2	CASSRARQAHTGELFF	TGCGCCAGCAGTCGGGCTAGACAGGCTCACACCGGGGAGCTGTTTTTT
TRBD1	TRBV12-5	once	TRBJ1-3	CASGLSPLDRGGNTIYF	TGTGCTAGTGGTTTGTCCCCCTTAGACAGGGGTGGAAACACCATATATTTT
.	TRBV6-4	.	TRBJ2-3	CASSDRGGSTDTQYF	TGTGCCAGCAGTGACCGAGGTGGGAGCACAGATACGCAGTATTTT
.	TRBV15	.	TRBJ1-4	CATSRDRGGGNEKLFF	TGTGCCACCAGCAGAGACAGGGGAGGGGGTAATGAAAAACTGTTTTTT
TRBD1	TRBV7-3	.	TRBJ2-2	CASSQTGGAGELFF	TGTGCCAGCAGCCAGACAGGGGGAGCCGGGGAGCTGTTTTTT
.	TRBV5-1	.	TRBJ1-2	CASSLVRSPTINYGYTF	TGCGCCAGCAGCTTGGTGCGGAGCCCCACGATAAACTATGGCTACACCTTC
.	TRBV29-1	.	TRBJ1-2	CSVDWGQSNYGYTF	TGCAGCGTTGACTGGGGACAATCTAACTATGGCTACACCTTC
.	TRBV13	.	TRBJ1-2	CASSFGTSHNYGYTF	TGTGCCAGCAGCTTCGGGACAAGCCATAACTATGGCTACACCTTC
TRBD1	TRBV4-1	.	TRBJ2-7	CASSPRTGIYEQYF	TGCGCCAGCAGCCCCCGGACAGGTATCTACGAGCAGTACTTC
TRBD1	TRBV4-2	.	TRBJ1-4	CASSQVGTGLGEKLFF	TGTGCCAGCAGCCAAGTCGGGACAGGCCTTGGAGAAAAACTGTTTTTT
TRBD1	TRBV7-9	.	TRBJ1-1	CASSVGQENTEAFF	TGTGCCAGCAGCGTGGGACAGGAGAACACTGAAGCTTTCTTT
.	TRBV7-8	.	TRBJ1-4	CASSFQGRSEKLFF	TGTGCCAGCAGCTTTCAGGGGAGAAGTGAAAAACTGTTTTTT
.	TRBV6-6	.	TRBJ2-7	CASRLQGYYEQYF	TGTGCCAGCAGGTTACAGGGATACTACGAGCAGTACTTC
TRBD1	TRBV5-1	.	TRBJ2-4	CASTWTGSIRDIQYF	TGCGCCAGCACCTGGACAGGGAGCATTCGGGACATTCAGTACTTC
TRBD1	TRBV19	once	TRBJ2-7	CASSIGVIRGYETYEQYF	TGTGCCAGTAGTATAGGGGTTATCAGGGGGTACGAGACCTACGAGCAGTACTTC
TRBD1	TRBV6-6	few	TRBJ1-2	CASSPIQGVYGYTF	TGTGCCAGCAGTCCGATCCAGGGGGTATATGGCTACACCTTC
TRBD1	TRBV10-3	.	TRBJ2-7	CAISESLDRVDEQYF	TGTGCCATCAGTGAATCCTTGGACAGGGTTGACGAGCAGTACTTC
TRBD1	TRBV27	.	TRBJ2-2	CASRSGTENTGELFF	TGTGCCAGCAGATCCGGGACAGAAAACACCGGGGAGCTGTTTTTT
.	TRBV7-9	.	TRBJ2-5	CASSLPAGGETQYF	TGTGCCAGCAGCTTACCGGCAGGGGGGGAGACCCAGTACTTC
TRBD1	TRBV27	.	TRBJ2-7	CASSRQPEGQGSEQYF	TGTGCCAGCAGTCGACAACCGGAGGGACAGGGGTCCGAGCAGTACTTC
TRBD1	TRBV6-5	.	TRBJ1-2	CASSYRETGHYGYTF	TGTGCCAGCAGTTACCGAGAGACAGGGCACTATGGCTACACCTTC
TRBD2	TRBV25-1	once	TRBJ2-1	CASRDIKGLAGGQNEQFF	TGTGCCAGCAGAGACATAAAGGGCCTAGCGGGAGGCCAAAATGAGCAGTTCTTC